These T cell receptor beta chains were read from a single sample in a study of cytomegalovirus exposure and HLA in healthy donors. Measured with immunoSEQ multiplex PCR; TCRdb has only the in-frame clones, and not every one. The data hold over 100,000 clones, with 80% to 85% observed a single time. The sequenced sample consisted of PBMCs. The receptors shown here come from a woman in her forties or fifties in good health and CMV-seropositive. Both conserved end residues are part of each CDR3. Fields, in order: J gene, CDR3 length, D gene, V gene, clone size, CDR3 DNA, CDR3 protein. A D gene is named only where the DNA matches it firmly. Some rows mark clone size as missing; the rest say once, few, many or name a class of expanded clone.

>TRBJ1-2|12|.|TRBV29-1|.
TGCAGCGTGGTGACAGCGAACTATGGCTACACCTTC
CSVVTANYGYTF
>TRBJ1-1|15|TRBD1|TRBV6-5|.
TGTGCCAGCAGTTCAGGGGGCCCCCATGGCACTGAAGCTTTCTTT
CASSSGGPHGTEAFF
>TRBJ1-5|19|TRBD1|TRBV27|.
TGTGCCAGCAGTTTACTCTATATACCGGGACAGCGGAGGAGTCAGCCCCAGCATTTT
CASSLLYIPGQRRSQPQHF
>TRBJ2-3|14|TRBD2|TRBV9|.
TGTGCCAGCACGAGGACTAGCGGCCCAGATACGCAGTATTTT
CASTRTSGPDTQYF
>TRBJ1-3|14|.|TRBV28|.
TGTGCCAGCAGTTTATGGGGGCACGGAAACACCATATATTTT
CASSLWGHGNTIYF
>TRBJ2-1|15|TRBD1|TRBV5-4|.
TGTGCCAGCAGCTTACGGGACAGGGGCGCGAATGAGCAGTTCTTC
CASSLRDRGANEQFF
>TRBJ2-7|16|TRBD1|TRBV27|.
TGTGCCAGCAGTTTAACCGGGACAGGGACTACCTACGAGCAGTACTTC
CASSLTGTGTTYEQYF
>TRBJ2-6|15|TRBD1|TRBV7-7|.
TGTGCTAGCAGCCAGGGGGCGCCGGGGGCCAACGTCCTGACTTTC
CASSQGAPGANVLTF
>TRBJ2-5|14|.|TRBV25-1|.
TGTGCCAGCAGTGCTCGGGCTAGCGCGAGAACCCAGTACTTC
CASSARASARTQYF
>TRBJ2-1|15|TRBD2|TRBV4-3|.
TGCGCCAGCAGCCGGGGACTAGCGGGGGGGCAAGAGCAGTTCTTC
CASSRGLAGGQEQFF
>TRBJ2-5|17|.|TRBV15|.
TGTGCCACCAGCAGTCACCGGGATTCCACCTACCAAGAGACCCAGTACTTC
CATSSHRDSTYQETQYF
>TRBJ2-3|13|.|TRBV30|.
TGTGCTTGGGGGTACAGATCGGCAGATACGCAGTATTTT
CAWGYRSADTQYF
>TRBJ2-1|11|TRBD2|TRBV2|few
TGTGCCAGCTCCGGGGGGGGTGAGCAGTTCTTC
CASSGGGEQFF
>TRBJ2-7|15|.|TRBV10-3|.
TGTGCCATCTCCGGTCAGGGAATCTACGTTGGGGAGCAGTACTTC
CAISGQGIYVGEQYF
>TRBJ1-2|13|.|TRBV9|.
TGTGCCAGCAGCGCAGGGGTTTTTTATGGCTACACCTTC
CASSAGVFYGYTF
>TRBJ2-1|14|TRBD2|TRBV5-1|.
TGCGCCAGCAGCTTCAACCTAGCGGGAGGGGAGCAGTTCTTC
CASSFNLAGGEQFF
>TRBJ2-1|15|.|TRBV7-8|.
TGTGCCAGCAGCTTAGCCCCCGGGTTTGTATATGAGCAGTTCTTC
CASSLAPGFVYEQFF
>TRBJ2-7|12|TRBD2|TRBV28|.
TGTGCCAGCAGTCGCGGGAGGTTGGTCCAGTACTTC
CASSRGRLVQYF
>TRBJ1-2|16|TRBD1|TRBV6-1|once
TGTGCCAGCAGTGTGTCAGGGGGAAGTGGAAGCTATGGCTACACCTTC
CASSVSGGSGSYGYTF
>TRBJ1-1|14|.|TRBV6-5|.
TGTGCCAGCAGTACCTGGAGGGTGAACACTGAAGCTTTCTTT
CASSTWRVNTEAFF
>TRBJ2-7|14|TRBD2|TRBV27|.
TGTGCCAGCAGTCCCCTTAGCGGGATCTACGAGCAGTACTTC
CASSPLSGIYEQYF
>TRBJ1-2|15|.|TRBV5-1|once
TGCGCCAGCAGCTGGGACACGTCCCCTTCGGAAGGCTACACCTTC
CASSWDTSPSEGYTF
>TRBJ1-6|15|.|TRBV6-1|.
TGTGCCAGCAGCCACACCTCGACCCAGGATTCACCCCTCCACTTT
CASSHTSTQDSPLHF
>TRBJ2-5|16|TRBD2|TRBV27|once
TGTGCCAGCAGTCTACTAGCGGGGGGATTGCAAGAGACCCAGTACTTC
CASSLLAGGLQETQYF
>TRBJ1-2|15|.|TRBV6-5|.
TGTGCCAGCAGCTACTCTGGACACCCTGACTTCGGCTACACCTTC
CASSYSGHPDFGYTF
>TRBJ1-2|11|.|TRBV29-1|.
TGCAGCATTCTACCGGGAGATGGCTACACCTTC
CSILPGDGYTF
>TRBJ1-2|13|TRBD1|TRBV5-5|.
TGTGCCAGCAGCTACACCCGGGACAGCTCTCCTGGATTC
CASSYTRDSSPGF